These 13 T cell receptor beta chains were sequenced from one sample in a study of cytomegalovirus exposure and HLA in healthy donors (dated by TCRdb to 2015 to 2018). Library preparation employed the immunoSEQ multiplex PCR assay. A mixture of 60 forward primers for TCR Vbeta segments and 13 reverse primers for TCR Jbeta segments was used in the multiplex PCR. This is the immuneACCESS table as TCRdb keeps it, with only in-frame sequences that have V and J called. A part of the clones is gone; compared with another copy, unresolved V genes explain less than half, and the rest is unexplained. The sample table holds 95,000 to 100,000 clones, of which under 80% were seen once. The top ten clones comprise more than 1.5% of the sample. The sequenced sample was PBMCs. These receptors were collected from a man aged 40-55 years in good health and CMV-seronegative.

The sample holds a few counts of this clone. The chain joins TRBV14 to TRBJ2-1; 12 nucleotides match TRBD2. The trim removed 8 bases at V and 10 bases at J, leaving 9 bases unmatched. Germline CDR1 SGHDN, CDR2 FVKESK. This CDR3 has 14 amino acids. The chain's CDR3 is CASEASGRGSEQFF. DNA of the CDR3: TGTGCCAGCGAGGCTAGCGGGAGGGGGAGCGAGCAGTTCTTC.

The V call is TRBV18, the J call TRBJ1-1, with D perhaps matching TRBD1 (5 bases). The CDR3 is 16 amino acids. Looked up from germline, CDR1 is KGHSH and CDR2 is LQKENI. V lost 1 base to trimming and J lost 0 bases, with 12 bases between them. This CDR3 is CASSPLYRQMNTEAFF. In DNA form, the CDR3 reads TGTGCCAGCTCACCACTTTATAGACAGATGAACACTGAAGCTTTCTTT.

Worth noting for this clone: The identical CDR3 is also encoded by other nucleotide sequences in the sample. This sequence joins TRBV7-2 and TRBJ1-6, with D possibly TRBD1 on 5 matching bases. Germline V gene data show CDR1 as SGHTA and CDR2 as FQGNSA. V was clipped by 0 bases and J by 10 bases, with 13 bases between them. The CDR3 sequence is 15 residues long. CDR3 region: CASSLAAGKDSPLHF. CDR3 DNA sequence: TGTGCCAGCAGCTTAGCGGCAGGGAAGGACTCACCCCTCCACTTT.

The rearrangement joins TRBV6-6 to TRBJ1-4; D not certain. V shed 0 bases and J shed 14 bases, with 13 bases lying between them. The CDR3 spans 13 residues. Per germline, CDR1 MNHNY and CDR2 SVGAGI (reference sequence). The chain's CDR3 is CASSYSPGGGLFF. CDR3 coding DNA: TGTGCCAGCAGTTACTCCCCCGGTGGAGGGCTGTTTTTT.

This chain uses TRBV4-3 with TRBJ2-1, with TRBD1 identical over 7 bases. The J segment lost 3 bases and the V segment lost 4 bases, leaving 6 bases of the junction unmatched. The CDR3 extends over 15 amino acids. Germline V gene lookup returns CDR1 LGHNA and CDR2 YSLEER. In DNA, the CDR3 is TGCGCCAGCAGCCCCGGGACAGTCGGCTACAATGAGCAGTTCTTC. Protein sequence: CASSPGTVGYNEQFF.

For the CDR3, the DNA is TGTGCCAGCAGCCAGACAGGGGCCAATGAAAAACTGTTTTTT. Protein: CASSQTGANEKLFF. The chain links TRBV5-4 to TRBJ1-4; TRBD1 aligns across 8 bases. The trim removed 4 bases at V and 5 bases at J, leaving 4 bases unmatched. CDR1 SGHNT and CDR2 YYREEE come from the germline V gene (reference sequence). The CDR3 runs 14 residues.

This clone has more than one count but fewer than ten. The chain joins TRBV28 to TRBJ2-7; 8 bases match TRBD2. The junction had 10 bases not matched to a gene; V was cut back by 6 bases and J by 3 bases. This CDR3 comprises 15 residues. Germline-derived CDR1 and CDR2 are MDHEN and SYDVKM. The CDR3 is CASSSPGGLGYEQYF. As DNA, the CDR3 is TGTGCCAGCAGCTCACCGGGGGGGCTGGGCTACGAGCAGTACTTC.

The chain carries TRBV5-1 and TRBJ2-5, with D unclear. The germline V and J ends were trimmed by 0 bases and 7 bases, with 13 bases remaining between them. Germline CDR1 reads SGHRS; CDR2 reads YFSETQ. The CDR3 sequence is 14 residues long. The CDR3 DNA reads TGCGCCAGCAGCTTGGCCGCTAAGTTGGTGACCCAGTACTTC. Its translation: CASSLAAKLVTQYF. Supplemented by reference TRBV5-1 and TRBJ2-5, the full variable domain reads KAGVTQTPRYLIKTRGQQVTLSCSPISGHRSVSWYQQTPGQGLQFLFEYFSETQRNKGNFPGRFSGRQFSNSRSEMNVSTLELGDSALYLCASSLAAKLVTQYFGPGTRLLVL.

The chain links TRBV29-1 to TRBJ2-5; a possible D gene is TRBD2 (6 bases). V was trimmed by 6 bases and J by 4 bases, leaving 15 bases between them. The germline V gene encodes CDR1 SQVTM and CDR2 ANQGSEA. This CDR3 has 13 amino acids. The CDR3 protein is CSVGGSGSETQYF. The CDR3 DNA is TGCAGCGTGGGTGGGAGCGGGTCAGAGACCCAGTACTTC. The variable domain in full, with the rest retrieved from reference TRBV29-1 and TRBJ2-5, is SAVISQKPSRDICQRGTSLTIQCQVDSQVTMMFWYRQQPGQSLTLIATANQGSEATYESGFVIDKFPISRPNLTFSTLTVSNMSPEDSSIYLCSVGGSGSETQYFGPGTRLLVL.

This clone has a handful of counts. The chain carries TRBV6-5 and TRBJ2-7; TRBD2 aligns across 8 bases. Germline CDR1 reads MNHEY; CDR2 reads SVGAGI. The CDR3 contains 13 residues. V lost 10 bases to trimming and J lost 1 base; unmatched junction nucleotides: 6. As DNA, the CDR3 is TGTGCCACCGGGCGGGGGGTTTCCTACGAGCAGTACTTC. Translation gives CATGRGVSYEQYF.

The chain is built from TRBV9 and TRBJ2-2; 8 bases line up with TRBD1. V shed 4 bases and J 4 bases; nucleotides not matched to a gene: 9. Per germline, CDR1 SGDLS and CDR2 YYNGEE. CDR3 length equals 16 residues. For the CDR3, the DNA is TGTGCCAGCAGCCCCCGGACAGGGAGCAGCACCGGGGAGCTGTTTTTT. It yields the protein CASSPRTGSSTGELFF.

J is TRBJ1-4 and V is TRBV18; D is possibly TRBD1 (5 bases). CDR1 KGHSH and CDR2 LQKENI come from the germline V gene. CDR3 size: 13 residues. Trimming left V 5 bases short and J 8 bases short, with 12 bases between. The CDR3 sequence: CASSAGRQEKLFF. The DNA of the CDR3 is TGTGCCAGCTCAGCAGGGAGGCAAGAAAAACTGTTTTTT.

This chain uses TRBV7-9 with TRBJ2-7; a possible D gene is TRBD1 (6 bases). Trimming shortened V by 6 bases and J by 5 bases, and 20 bases separated the two germline ends. This CDR3 spans 15 amino acids. Germline CDR1 reads SEHNR; CDR2 reads FQNEAQ (reference sequence). The CDR3 nucleotides read TGTGCCAGCAGTTATCACGGACAGCAGCAGAACGAGCAGTACTTC. Its translation: CASSYHGQQQNEQYF.